This T cell receptor (beta chain) was documented in a study of memory CD4+ T cells and cytomegalovirus serostatus. Single viable CD3+CD4+CD8-CD45RO+ cells were sorted as the memory CD4+ T cells. CDR1 and CDR2 (germline): LGHNA, YSLEER. The CDR3 length is 17 residues. V shed 0 bases and J shed 5 bases, with 17 bases lying between them. Using immunoSEQ multiplex PCR, the repertoire was profiled, and TCRdb retains in-frame clones only, with some absent. The sample carries around 84,000 clones, around 80% recorded once. The chain has TRBV4-3 and TRBJ1-5; no clear D gene. The source material was memory CD4+ T cells from blood. The TCR sequence derives from an adult in good health and CMV-seronegative. This CDR3 is CASSQELAGSKDQPQHF. CDR3 sequence (DNA): TGCGCCAGCAGCCAAGAACTGGCGGGGAGTAAGGATCAGCCCCAGCATTTT.